The source of this T cell receptor (beta chain) is a study of T cell repertoires in cytomegalovirus infection. Study summary: Evidence of both CMV infection and a matching HLA type came from public TCR beta signatures. General study findings and limits: HLA-C-restricted CMV-specific TCR beta clonotypes prevailed in the ex vivo response. Cumulative frequency of public TCR beta families picked out carriers of CMV plus the relevant HLA.

This clonotype was counted only a few times. Its antigen is undetermined. The CDR3 spans 14 residues. The germline gives CDR1 MNHEY, CDR2 SVGAGI. The ends were cut back, 0 bases at V and 0 bases at J, with 6 bases in the middle. Using its own MiXCR run on the reads, TCRdb lists one record per CDR3 protein. Among roughly 230,000 distinct CDR3 sequences, about a sixth were seen once, and the ten largest hold less than 60%. The chain uses TRBV6-5 and TRBJ2-7; tentatively, D is TRBD2 (6 bases). This receptor was identified in a human donor in good health (CMV status not recorded). Some clones in this sample may be carry-over from other donors' samples. The sample taken for sequencing was CD8+ T cells from PBMCs. In nucleotides, the CDR3 is TGTGCCAGCAGTTACTCGGACTACTCCTACGAGCAGTACTTC. Amino acid sequence: CASSYSDYSYEQYF.